The 15 T cell receptor beta chains listed next were all sequenced from one sample in a study of shared clonotypes between healthy human individuals (dated by TCRdb to the early 2020s). CD8 naive samples were CD45RO-negative cells positively selected for CCR7, giving a CD45RA+CCR7+ population that excluded TemRA cells. Libraries were built with the immunoSEQ multiplex PCR assay. Held by TCRdb, this immuneACCESS table contains in-frame sequences only and omits some clones. Under half of the omission traces to an unresolved V gene where checked; the cause of the rest is unknown. The sample records some 1,900,000 clones, less than 95% of which are singletons. Of the sample, 1% to 1.5% is held by the ten largest clones. The source material was naive CD8+ T cells sorted from blood. The cell subset or site label, as the study defines it: CD45RA+CCR7+. Every receptor here comes from a man between 18 and 29 years old in good health.

The V and J genes are TRBV7-9 and TRBJ2-2; TRBD1 might be the D (6 bases). Trimming cost V 5 bases and J 0 bases, with 16 bases left between them. Per the germline V gene, CDR1 is SEHNR and CDR2 is FQNEAQ (reference sequence). This CDR3 is built from 17 residues. CDR3 sequence (DNA): TGTGCCAGCAGCGACTTCTCGACAGGCACGAACACCGGGGAGCTGTTTTTT. This encodes CASSDFSTGTNTGELFF. Looking up the rest from reference TRBV7-9 and TRBJ2-2 gives the full variable domain: DTGVSQNPRHKITKRGQNVTFRCDPISEHNRLYWYRQTLGQGPEFLTYFQNEAQLEKSRLLSDRFSAERPKGSFSTLEIQRTEQGDSAMYLCASSDFSTGTNTGELFFGEGSRLTVL.

V is TRBV4-3 and J is TRBJ2-1; perhaps TRBD2 as D (6 bases). Between the trimmed V and J ends, which lost 4 bases and 6 bases, there was a span of 22 bases. The V gene's germline CDR1 is LGHNA and CDR2 YSLEER. This CDR3 has 17 residues. The CDR3 nucleotides are TGCGCCAGCAGCCGGTTGATTGGCGGGAAAACGGGCAATGAGCAGTTCTTC. It yields the protein CASSRLIGGKTGNEQFF.

The chain carries TRBV29-1 and TRBJ2-3; D is perhaps TRBD1 (5 bases). V lost 4 bases and J 4 bases, leaving 12 bases between the germline ends. This CDR3 is built from 13 residues. CDR1 and CDR2 (germline): SQVTM, ANQGSEA. CDR3 nucleotides: TGCAGCGTTGCACAGGCAGGCCCAGATACGCAGTATTTT. It yields the protein CSVAQAGPDTQYF.

The chain links TRBV11-3 to TRBJ2-2; 12 bases are shared with TRBD2. The CDR3 is made up of 15 amino acids. The ends lost 5 bases at V and 10 bases at J; junction bases unmatched: 8. Germline CDR1 is SGHNT and CDR2 is YENEEA. The CDR3 DNA follows: TGTGCCAGCAGCGGAAGACTAGCGGGAGAGTCGGAGCTGTTTTTT. Protein product: CASSGRLAGESELFF.

The chain joins TRBV19 to TRBJ1-2; TRBD1 is a possible D gene (6 bases). V lost 3 bases and J 7 bases, leaving 12 bases between the germline ends. CDR1 is LNHDA and CDR2 is SQIVND in the germline V gene (reference sequence). The CDR3 covers 13 residues. CDR3 in DNA: TGTGCCAGTAGTATTCAGGGGCTGAGTGGCTACACCTTC. Translation: CASSIQGLSGYTF.

The CDR3 here is CALTRTGGAETQYF. The CDR3 nucleotides are TGTGCCCTGACTCGGACAGGGGGCGCAGAGACCCAGTACTTC. The V gene is TRBV30, the J gene TRBJ2-5, with 11 bases that match TRBD1. V shed 8 bases and J 4 bases; nucleotides not matched to a gene: 9. The CDR3 extends over 14 amino acids. The germline gives CDR1 GTSNPN, CDR2 SVGIG (reference sequence).

The chain recombines TRBV6-5 with TRBJ2-5; 7 nucleotides agree with TRBD2. The germline CDR1 and CDR2 sequences are MNHEY and SVGAGI. The CDR3 totals 14 residues. The J segment lost 7 bases and the V segment lost 7 bases, leaving 12 bases of the junction unmatched. The CDR3 DNA follows: TGTGCCAGCACCACGGCGGGGCCGGGAGGGACCCAGTACTTC. Protein: CASTTAGPGGTQYF.

This chain connects TRBV6-6 to TRBJ2-7; 9 bases align to TRBD1. Looked up from germline, CDR1 is MNHNY and CDR2 is SVGAGI (reference sequence). V lost 2 bases and J lost 6; bases outside the gene matches: 2. This CDR3 has 13 residues. CDR3 protein: CASSYGTGTEQYF. CDR3 sequence (DNA): TGTGCCAGCAGTTACGGGACAGGGACCGAGCAGTACTTC.

About this clone: A junction boundary mismatches the germline segment, possibly from a read error. The rearrangement links TRBV18 to TRBJ2-5, with D hard to call. The CDR3 runs to 13 residues. From germline, CDR1 is KGHSH and CDR2 LQKENI. The CDR3: CASSLINHETQYF. CDR3 nucleotides: TGTGCCAGCTCACTTATTAACCATGAGACCCAGTACTTC.

This clone turned up a few times. The chain links TRBV27 to TRBJ1-2; maybe TRBD1 (6 bases). The CDR3 is made up of 13 amino acids. In germline, CDR1 is MNHEY, CDR2 SMNVEV (reference sequence). The V end lost 5 bases, the J end lost 6 bases, and 13 bases lay between the germline ends. The CDR3 coding sequence is TGTGCCAGCAGTCCGGGGGGGGCAAATGGCTACACCTTC. It translates to CASSPGGANGYTF.

The rearrangement uses TRBV29-1 and TRBJ2-3; 10 bases line up with TRBD2. The CDR3 sequence is 16 residues long. Germline CDR1 SQVTM, CDR2 ANQGSEA. V dropped 2 bases and J dropped 2; count of bases not matched to a gene: 7. The CDR3 coding sequence is TGCAGCGTTGAATTTTCTAGCGGGAGTGACACAGATACGCAGTATTTT. This codes for CSVEFSSGSDTDTQYF.

V and J are TRBV29-1 and TRBJ2-3; D call uncertain. In germline, CDR1 is SQVTM, CDR2 ANQGSEA. This CDR3 is 13 amino acids long. Trimming pared 5 bases from V and 4 bases from J, leaving 13 bases between. The CDR3 sequence: CSVSLVSADTQYF. CDR3 sequence (DNA): TGCAGCGTTTCCCTTGTGAGCGCAGATACGCAGTATTTT.

CDR3: CASSITPGGAEQYF. The CDR3 region has the DNA TGTGCCAGTAGTATAACCCCAGGGGGCGCCGAGCAGTACTTC. The chain uses TRBV19 and TRBJ2-7; 8 positions agree with TRBD1. CDR3 size: 14 residues. CDR1 and CDR2 from the germline V gene are LNHDA and SQIVND (reference sequence). J lost 6 bases, V lost 2 bases, and 6 bases had no gene match.

The chain uses TRBV6-6 and TRBJ2-6, with D perhaps being TRBD1 or TRBD2 (5 bases each). CDR1 and CDR2 (germline): MNHNY, SVGAGI (reference sequence). This CDR3 is built from 16 residues. V was cut by 6 bases and J by 0 bases, with 12 bases left in between. The CDR3 protein is CASSRERSSGANVLTF. In DNA form, the CDR3 reads TGTGCCAGCAGCAGGGAGCGGTCCTCTGGGGCCAACGTCCTGACTTTC.

This clone was seen once. The V and J genes are TRBV6-5 and TRBJ1-4; D is perhaps TRBD1 (5 bases). The germline V and J ends were trimmed by 2 bases and 6 bases, with 10 bases remaining between them. This CDR3 has 14 amino acids. Germline V lookup: CDR1 MNHEY, CDR2 SVGAGI. CDR3 nucleotide sequence: TGTGCCAGCAGTTACGGGCAGGGATATGAAAAACTGTTTTTT. Translation: CASSYGQGYEKLFF.